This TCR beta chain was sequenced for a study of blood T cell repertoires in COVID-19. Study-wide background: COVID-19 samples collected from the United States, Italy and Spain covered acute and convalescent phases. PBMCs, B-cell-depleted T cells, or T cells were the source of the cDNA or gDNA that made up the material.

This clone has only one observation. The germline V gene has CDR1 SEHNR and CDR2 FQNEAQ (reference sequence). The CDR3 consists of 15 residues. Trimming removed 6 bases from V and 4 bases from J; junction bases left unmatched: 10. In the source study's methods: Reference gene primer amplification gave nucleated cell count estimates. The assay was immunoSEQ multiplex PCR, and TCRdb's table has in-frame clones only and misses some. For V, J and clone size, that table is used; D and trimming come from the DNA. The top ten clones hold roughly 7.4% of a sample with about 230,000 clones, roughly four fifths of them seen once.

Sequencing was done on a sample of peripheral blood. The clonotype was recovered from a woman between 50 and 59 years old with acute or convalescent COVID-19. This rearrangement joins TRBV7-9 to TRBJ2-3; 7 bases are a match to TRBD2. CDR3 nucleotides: TGTGCCAGCAGTATAGGTGCGGGAGCGGCAGATACGCAGTATTTT. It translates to CASSIGAGAADTQYF.